This T cell receptor (beta chain) was sequenced during a study of identical twins. Healthy Caucasians supplied all donations. cDNA molecules carried unique molecular identifiers, and template switching added a universal primer site. One entry per CDR3 protein results from TCRdb running MiXCR on the 5' RACE reads. The table lists 500,000 to 600,000 distinct CDR3 sequences, roughly a fifth of them singletons. The CDR3 spans 13 residues. Per the germline V gene, CDR1 is SGHAT and CDR2 is FQNNGV. The V gene lost 7 bases and the J gene lost 4 bases, with 11 bases spanning the gap. The study, taken as a whole, reports: Not following the same donors, the study drew its conclusions from cross-sectional statistical analysis. Surplus twin overlap in beta out-of-frame sequences was less pronounced.

As to this clonotype: What it recognizes is unknown.

These same data were also listed under a study on T cells expressing NK-cell markers.

The clonotype was recovered from a woman aged 18-35 years in good health. The rearrangement uses TRBV11-2 and TRBJ2-1; no clear D. Specimen: CD4+ T cells sorted from blood. The CDR3, as DNA: TGTGCCAGCAAATTGGGCCAATACAATGAGCAGTTCTTC. Its protein product is CASKLGQYNEQFF. Based on the CDR3 plus reference TRBV11-2 and TRBJ2-1, the full variable domain is EAGVAQSPRYKIIEKRQSVAFWCNPISGHATLYWYQQILGQGPKLLIQFQNNGVVDDSQLPKDRFSAERLKGVDSTLKIQPAKLEDSAVYLCASKLGQYNEQFFGPGTRLTVL.